This paragraph covers one T cell receptor (beta chain) sequence. Its target is unknown. This CDR3 contains 12 residues. V was clipped by 8 bases and J by 4 bases, with 8 bases between them. Germline V gene lookup returns CDR1 LNHNV and CDR2 YYDKDF (reference sequence). Researchers ran the PCR with 60 Vbeta and 13 Jbeta primers. Per the original methods: Later reanalysis found approximately 80 million unique TCR beta chains, some 10 million of them shared. The assay was immunoSEQ multiplex PCR, and TCRdb's table has in-frame clones only and misses some. V and J calls and clone size are as listed in that table; D and trimming were resolved from the DNA. The data hold 200,000 or so clones, with roughly 80% observed a single time. The sample is drawn from a study of cytomegalovirus exposure and HLA in healthy donors. The study, taken as a whole, reports: Later, an analysis found that common viral pathogens appeared to be linked with several of the most significant clusters. As a later analysis revealed, most CMV-associated TCR beta chains appeared HLA-restricted.

Donors showed nominal health when sampled, although they likely had unrecorded immune exposures. The clonotype originates from a woman aged 18-30 years in good health and CMV-seronegative. Source material: PBMCs. The chain recombines TRBV15 with TRBJ2-2; D perhaps matches TRBD1 (5 bases). This chain's CDR3 is CATSTATGELFF. The CDR3 DNA reads as TGTGCCACCTCGACAGCCACCGGGGAGCTGTTTTTT.